This paragraph reports one T cell receptor (beta chain). The antigen it binds to is not known. No base quality information exists; no much larger clone differs at one position. This sample is part of a study of blood T cell repertoires in COVID-19 (TCRdb year 2020). Turning to the overall study: Samples from collaborators originated in the United States, Italy and Spain and spanned both the acute and convalescent phases of COVID-19. The prospective study material was composed of cDNA or gDNA derived from T cells, B-cell-depleted T cells, or PBMCs. The dataset comprised deeply sampled blood TCRbeta repertoires from subjects exposed to, actively infected with, or recovered from COVID-19. The repertoires were released in a freely available public database intended as a resource for research on the immune response to SARS-CoV-2. Samples came from the ongoing ImmuneRACE study (first 160 participants) plus 1,254 subjects from 6 global collaborators. Sample metadata almost always included a de-identified subject ID, COVID-19 status, age in years and sex. Where available, HLA class I and class II types were taken from metadata supplied by the sample provider and were not determined by assay-based typing.

General conclusions and limits of the study: The amount of clinical and demographic metadata varied by source and participant and was provided uncurated.

One collaborating source in Seattle enrolled patients while the patients were actively infected and followed the patients over time throughout the course of disease. Collaborating institutions collected whole blood in K2EDTA tubes following their own protocols. Collaborator samples were shipped for TCRbeta analysis as frozen whole blood, isolated PBMCs, or DNA extracted from either sample type. Its CDR3 holds 13 amino acids, cysteine through phenylalanine. Just the 39-base CDR3 DNA is kept, in frame starting at base 1. The V end loses 2 bases and the J end loses 1 base, and a stretch of 9 bases separates them. Per the germline V gene (reference sequence), GTSNPN is the CDR1 and SVGIG is the CDR2. TCRbeta CDR3 regions were amplified from genomic DNA by means of the immunoSEQ Assay, a bias-controlled multiplex PCR. Turning to the authors' computational methods: Within the assay, amplification of reference gene primers was used to estimate how many nucleated cells each sample contained. To quantify the absolute abundance of each unique TCRbeta CDR3 rearrangement, sequence reads were collapsed and filtered. For each sample, productive Simpson clonality was calculated as the square root of Simpson's diversity index over productive rearrangements. TCRdb retrieved this table from immuneACCESS and kept in-frame rearrangements only. Not all clones are present; in checked studies, unresolved V genes account for under half, and no reason is known for the remainder. That table is the source of V, J and clone size, and D and trimming were worked out from the DNA. For this sample there are some 200,000 clones; around 86% appear just once. 5.2% of the sample belongs to the ten largest clones.

The chain joins TRBV30 to TRBJ2-7; the D region possibly corresponds to TRBD1 (5 bases align). Material: peripheral blood. The receptor was derived from a woman aged 70-85 years with COVID-19, enrolled during active disease. The DNA sequence follows: TGTGCCTGGAGTCTACAGGTTTCCTACGAGCAGTACTTC. This codes for CAWSLQVSYEQYF.